This note documents a single T cell receptor beta chain sequence. The data originate from a study of blood T cell repertoires in COVID-19. Study as a whole: The United States, Italy and Spain were the sources of the acute and convalescent COVID-19 samples.

All enrollees were about 18 to 100 years old and from approximately 24 US areas. Allocation to cohorts depended on clinical history reported by the participants. Per the original methods: Amplified reference gene primers provided the basis for estimating nucleated cell counts. Assay used: immunoSEQ multiplex PCR; TCRdb lists only in-frame clones, some missing. V, J and clone size reflect that table, while D and trimming were determined from the DNA. The data show some 320,000 clones, more than 90% seen once. Material for sequencing was PBMCs or T cells enriched from blood (not recorded which). The clonotype originates from a woman aged 25 to 39 who had been exposed to COVID-19.

The DNA of the CDR3 is TGTGCCAGCAGCTTAGCGTGGGGCTACACTGAAGCTTTCTTT. It translates to CASSLAWGYTEAFF. V and J are TRBV7-2 and TRBJ1-1; D might be TRBD1 (5 bases). V was clipped by 0 bases and J by 3 bases, with 8 bases between them. The CDR3 totals 14 residues. The germline V gene encodes CDR1 SGHTA and CDR2 FQGNSA.